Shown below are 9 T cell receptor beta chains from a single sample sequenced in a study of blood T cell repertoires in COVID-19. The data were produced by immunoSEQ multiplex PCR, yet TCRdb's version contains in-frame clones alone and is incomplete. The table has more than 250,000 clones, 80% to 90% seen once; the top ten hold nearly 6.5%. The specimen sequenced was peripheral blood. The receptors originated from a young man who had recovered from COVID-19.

The CDR3 loop reads CASSHSPTGTENTEAFF. CDR3 bases: TGCGCCAGCAGCCACTCTCCCACCGGGACAGAGAACACTGAAGCTTTCTTT. This chain links TRBV4-3 with TRBJ1-1, with 7 bases matching TRBD1. The CDR3 has 17 amino acids. V shed 3 bases, J shed 1 base, and the junction held 11 bases outside the gene matches. Looked up from germline, CDR1 is LGHNA and CDR2 is YSLEER.

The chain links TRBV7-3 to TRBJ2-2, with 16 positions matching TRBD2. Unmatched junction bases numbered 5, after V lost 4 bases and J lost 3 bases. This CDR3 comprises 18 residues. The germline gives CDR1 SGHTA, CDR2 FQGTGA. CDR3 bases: TGTGCCAGCAGCTCCCGGGGACTAGCGGGAGGGGACACCGGGGAGCTGTTTTTT. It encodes CASSSRGLAGGDTGELFF.

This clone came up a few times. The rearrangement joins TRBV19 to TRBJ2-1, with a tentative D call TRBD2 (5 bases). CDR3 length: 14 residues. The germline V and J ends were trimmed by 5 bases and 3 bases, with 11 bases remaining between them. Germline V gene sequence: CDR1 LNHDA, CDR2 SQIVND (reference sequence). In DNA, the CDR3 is TGTGCCAGTAGTGTCACCCGGGACTACAATGAGCAGTTCTTC. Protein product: CASSVTRDYNEQFF.

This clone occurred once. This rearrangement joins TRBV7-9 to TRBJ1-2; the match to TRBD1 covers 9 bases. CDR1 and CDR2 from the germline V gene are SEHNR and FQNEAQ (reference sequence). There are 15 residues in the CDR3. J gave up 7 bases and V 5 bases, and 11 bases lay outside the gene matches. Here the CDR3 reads CASSPSPGTGSGYTF. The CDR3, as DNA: TGTGCCAGCAGCCCGAGTCCCGGGACAGGGTCTGGCTACACCTTC.

In DNA form, the CDR3 reads TGTGCCAGCAGTGAGAGAGAGACCCAGTACTTC. This sequence encodes CASSERETQYF. The J gene is TRBJ2-5, the V gene TRBV2; no clear D. The CDR3 length is 11 residues. V was trimmed by 3 bases and J by 4 bases, leaving 3 bases between them. Germline loops: CDR1 SNHLY, CDR2 FYNNEI.

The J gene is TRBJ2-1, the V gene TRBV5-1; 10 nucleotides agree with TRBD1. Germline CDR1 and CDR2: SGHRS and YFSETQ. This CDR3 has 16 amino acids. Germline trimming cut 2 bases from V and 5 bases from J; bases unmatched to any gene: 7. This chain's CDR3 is CASSFRTGTGDNEQFF. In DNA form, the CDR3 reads TGCGCCAGCAGCTTTAGGACCGGGACAGGGGACAATGAGCAGTTCTTC.

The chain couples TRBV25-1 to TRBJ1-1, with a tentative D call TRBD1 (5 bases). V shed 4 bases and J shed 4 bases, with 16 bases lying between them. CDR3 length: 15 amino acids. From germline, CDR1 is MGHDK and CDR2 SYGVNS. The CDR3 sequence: CASSATFGGGTEAFF. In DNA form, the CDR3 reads TGTGCCAGCAGTGCAACTTTCGGGGGGGGCACTGAAGCTTTCTTT.

CDR3 in DNA: TGTGCCAGCAGCCAAGATCTCAACTTAATACGACTAGGCTCAGGGAATGAGCAGTTCTTC. Translated, it gives CASSQDLNLIRLGSGNEQFF. The chain is built from TRBV3-1 (or the pseudogene TRBV3-2) and TRBJ2-1, with D possibly matching TRBD2 (6 bases). The CDR3 loop spans 20 amino acids. Per the germline V gene, CDR1 is LGHDT and CDR2 is YNNKEL (reference sequence). Trimming left V 0 bases short and J 7 bases short, with 28 bases between.

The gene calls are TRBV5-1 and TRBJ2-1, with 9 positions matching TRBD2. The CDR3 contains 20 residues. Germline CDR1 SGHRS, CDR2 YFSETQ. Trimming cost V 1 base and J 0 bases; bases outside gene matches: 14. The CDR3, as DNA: TGCGCCAGCAGCTTGAATCCTAGCGGGGACTTATCGAGCTCCTACAATGAGCAGTTCTTC. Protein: CASSLNPSGDLSSSYNEQFF.